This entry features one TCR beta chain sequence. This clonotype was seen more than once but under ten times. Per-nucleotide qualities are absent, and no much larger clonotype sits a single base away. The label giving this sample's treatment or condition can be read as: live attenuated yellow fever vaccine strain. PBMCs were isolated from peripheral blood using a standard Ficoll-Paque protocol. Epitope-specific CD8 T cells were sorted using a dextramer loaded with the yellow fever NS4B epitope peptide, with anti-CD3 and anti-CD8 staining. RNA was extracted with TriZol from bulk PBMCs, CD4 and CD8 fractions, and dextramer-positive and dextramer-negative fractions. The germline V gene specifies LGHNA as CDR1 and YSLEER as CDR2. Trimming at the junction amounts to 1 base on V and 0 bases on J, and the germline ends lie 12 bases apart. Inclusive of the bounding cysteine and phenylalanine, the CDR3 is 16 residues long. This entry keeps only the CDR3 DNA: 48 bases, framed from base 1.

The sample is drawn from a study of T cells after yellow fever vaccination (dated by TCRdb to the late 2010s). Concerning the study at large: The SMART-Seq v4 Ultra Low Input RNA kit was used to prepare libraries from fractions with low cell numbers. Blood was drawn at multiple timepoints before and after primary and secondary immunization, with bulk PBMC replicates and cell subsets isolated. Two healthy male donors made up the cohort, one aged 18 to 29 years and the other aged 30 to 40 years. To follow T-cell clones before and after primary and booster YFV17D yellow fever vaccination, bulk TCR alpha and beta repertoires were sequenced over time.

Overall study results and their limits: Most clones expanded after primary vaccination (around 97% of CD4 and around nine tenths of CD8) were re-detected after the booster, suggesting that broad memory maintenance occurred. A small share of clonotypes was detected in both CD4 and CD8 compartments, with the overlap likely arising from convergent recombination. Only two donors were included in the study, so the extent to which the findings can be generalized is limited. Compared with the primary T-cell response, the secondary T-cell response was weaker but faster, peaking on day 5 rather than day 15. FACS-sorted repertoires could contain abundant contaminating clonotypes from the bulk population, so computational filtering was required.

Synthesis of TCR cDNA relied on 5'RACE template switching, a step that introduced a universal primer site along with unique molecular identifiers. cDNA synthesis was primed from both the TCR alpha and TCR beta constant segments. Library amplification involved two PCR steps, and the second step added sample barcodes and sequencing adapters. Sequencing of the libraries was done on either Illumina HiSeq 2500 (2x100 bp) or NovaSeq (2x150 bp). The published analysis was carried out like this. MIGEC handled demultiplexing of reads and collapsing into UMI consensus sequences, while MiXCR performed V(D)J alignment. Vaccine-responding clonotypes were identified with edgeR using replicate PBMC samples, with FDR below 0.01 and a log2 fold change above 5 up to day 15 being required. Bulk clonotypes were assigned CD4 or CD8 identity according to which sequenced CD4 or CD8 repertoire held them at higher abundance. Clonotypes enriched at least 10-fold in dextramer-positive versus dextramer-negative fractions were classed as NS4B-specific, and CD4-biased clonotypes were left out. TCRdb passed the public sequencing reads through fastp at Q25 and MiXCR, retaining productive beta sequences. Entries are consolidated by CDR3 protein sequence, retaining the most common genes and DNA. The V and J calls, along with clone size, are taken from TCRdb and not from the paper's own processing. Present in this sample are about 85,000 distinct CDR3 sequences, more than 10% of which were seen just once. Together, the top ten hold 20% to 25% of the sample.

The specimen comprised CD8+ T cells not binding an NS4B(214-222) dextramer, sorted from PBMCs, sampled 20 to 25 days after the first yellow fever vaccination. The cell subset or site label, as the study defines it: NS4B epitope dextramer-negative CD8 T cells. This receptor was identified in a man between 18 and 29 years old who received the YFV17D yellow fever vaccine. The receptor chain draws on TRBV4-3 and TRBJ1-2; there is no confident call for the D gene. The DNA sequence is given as TGCGCCAGCAGCCAAGTTAGGGCAGGATCTAACTATGGCTACACCTTC. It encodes CASSQVRAGSNYGYTF.